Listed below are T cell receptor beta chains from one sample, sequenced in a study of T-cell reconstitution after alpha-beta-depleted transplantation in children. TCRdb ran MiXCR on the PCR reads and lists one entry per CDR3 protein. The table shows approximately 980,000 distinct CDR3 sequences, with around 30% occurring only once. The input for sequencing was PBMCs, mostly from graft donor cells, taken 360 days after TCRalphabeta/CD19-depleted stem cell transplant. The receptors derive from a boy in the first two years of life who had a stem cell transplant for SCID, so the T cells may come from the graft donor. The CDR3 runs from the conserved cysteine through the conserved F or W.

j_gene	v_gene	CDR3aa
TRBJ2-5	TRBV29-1	CSVGGASGETQYF
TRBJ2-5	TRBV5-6	CASSSRDIQETQYF
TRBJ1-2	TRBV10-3	CAISEGKGQTLNYGYTF
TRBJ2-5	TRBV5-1	CASSPLDGEETQYF
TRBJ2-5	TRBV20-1	CSASPSGGSLLAQETQYF
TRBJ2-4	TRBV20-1	CSAALDGKVAKNIQYF
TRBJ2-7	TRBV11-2	CASTPRQPSYEQYF
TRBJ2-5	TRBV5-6	CASSLAVGTAQETQYF
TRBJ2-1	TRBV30	CAWSPRRVGNEQFF
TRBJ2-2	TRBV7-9	CASSWRAPNTGELFF
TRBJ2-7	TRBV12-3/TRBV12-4	CASSPRGGGGSYEQYF
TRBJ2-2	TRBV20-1	CSARDHTGLTNTGELFF
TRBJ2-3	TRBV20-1	CSAYPGLTKYTQYF
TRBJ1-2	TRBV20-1	CSAKGVGQIYGYTF
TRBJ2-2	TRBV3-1	CASSQTNTGELFF
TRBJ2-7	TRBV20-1	CSVIRDIVPYEQYF
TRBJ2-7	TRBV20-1	CSASPSGQKAYEQYF
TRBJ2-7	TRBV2	CASRDPGAHEQYF
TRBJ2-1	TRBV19	CASSIQGTDNEQFF
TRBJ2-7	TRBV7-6	CASSQRVGGSYEQYF
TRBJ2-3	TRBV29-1	CSVDAGAQYF
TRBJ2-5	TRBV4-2	CASSQTRGPQETQYF
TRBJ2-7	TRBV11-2	CASSLDFIKGPTTYEQYF